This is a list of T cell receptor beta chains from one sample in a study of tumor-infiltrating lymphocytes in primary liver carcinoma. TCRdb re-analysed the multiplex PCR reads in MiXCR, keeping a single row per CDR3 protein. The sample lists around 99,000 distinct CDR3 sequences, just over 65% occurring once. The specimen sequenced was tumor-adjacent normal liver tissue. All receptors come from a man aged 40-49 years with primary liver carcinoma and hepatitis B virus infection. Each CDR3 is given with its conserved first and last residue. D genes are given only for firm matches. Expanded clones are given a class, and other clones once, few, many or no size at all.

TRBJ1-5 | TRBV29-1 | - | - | TGCAGCGCCTGGACAGCCCAGGGGCCCCAGCATTTT | CSAWTAQGPQHF
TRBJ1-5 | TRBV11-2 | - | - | TGTGCCAGCAGCTTGCGGGGGGGCAATCAGCCCCATCATTTT | CASSLRGGNQPHHF
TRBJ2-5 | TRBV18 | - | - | TGTGCCAGCTCACCATCGATAGGGAAAGAGACCCAGTACTTC | CASSPSIGKETQYF
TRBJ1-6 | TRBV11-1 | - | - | TGTGCCAGCTGCTGGACACTGGTTTCACCCCTCCACTTT | CASCWTLVSPLHF
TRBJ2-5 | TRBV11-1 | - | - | TGTGCCAGCAGCAAACGGCCAGGACTGGCGGCGTACCAAGAGACCCAATACTTC | CASSKRPGLAAYQETQYF
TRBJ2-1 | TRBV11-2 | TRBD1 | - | TGTGCCAGCAGCTTACCAGGGGGCAGGGAGCAGTTCTTC | CASSLPGGREQFF
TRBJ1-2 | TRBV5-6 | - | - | TGTGCCAGCAGGGCGGGGCAGAACTATGGCTACACCTTT | CASRAGQNYGYTF
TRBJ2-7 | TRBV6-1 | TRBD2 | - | TGTGCCATCGGGGAGGGGAGGAGAGATGACGAGCAGTACTTC | CAIGEGRRDDEQYF
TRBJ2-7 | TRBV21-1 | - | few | TGTGCCAGCAGCAAGGCGCTTTCCATAACCAGCTCCTACGAGCAGTACTTC | CASSKALSITSSYEQYF
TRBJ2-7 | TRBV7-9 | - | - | TGTGCCAGCAACTTAACTAGCAGCTACAAGCAGTACTTC | CASNLTSSYKQYF
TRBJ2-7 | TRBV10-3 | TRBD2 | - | TGTGCCATCAGTGGGCTAGCGGACCATGAGCGGTACTTC | CAISGLADHERYF
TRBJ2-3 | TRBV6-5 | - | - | TGTGTCAGTAGTTGGGACGGACGCACAGATACGCGGTATTTT | CVSSWDGRTDTRYF
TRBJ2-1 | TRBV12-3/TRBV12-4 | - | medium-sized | TGTGCCAGCAGCACCCGGGACTCTGACGGTGAGCAGTTCTTC | CASSTRDSDGEQFF
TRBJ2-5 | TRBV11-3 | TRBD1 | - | TGTGCCAGCAGCCTCGGGACAGCACATGGTACCCAATACTTC | CASSLGTAHGTQYF
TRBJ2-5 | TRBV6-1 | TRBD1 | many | TGTGCCAGCAGTGGACAGGGGGGGGGAGAGACCCAGTACTTC | CASSGQGGGETQYF
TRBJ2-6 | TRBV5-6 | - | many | TGTGCCAGCAGCTTTCCACACCATCTCTCTGGGGCCAACGTCCTGACTTTC | CASSFPHHLSGANVLTF
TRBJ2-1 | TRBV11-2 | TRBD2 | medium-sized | TGTGCCAGCAGCTTAGATCGCCAGCGGGACTTCTTC | CASSLDRQRDFF